Listed here are 18 T cell receptor beta chains from one sample, sequenced in a study of blood T cell repertoires in COVID-19. Using immunoSEQ multiplex PCR, the repertoire was profiled, and TCRdb retains in-frame clones only, with some absent. Altogether about 190,000 clones are present, approximately 86% being singletons, with the ten largest covering roughly 2.5%. The sequenced sample was peripheral blood. These receptors all come from a man aged 40-49 years with active or convalescent COVID-19.

This rearrangement joins TRBV9 to TRBJ2-6; possible D gene TRBD2, 6 bases. There are 16 residues in the CDR3. Germline values: CDR1 SGDLS, CDR2 YYNGEE. The V end lost 2 bases, the J end lost 0 bases, and 9 bases lay between the germline ends. The CDR3 is CASSVGSGSGANVLTF. The CDR3 DNA follows: TGTGCCAGCAGCGTGGGTAGCGGCTCTGGGGCCAACGTCCTGACTTTC.

V usage is TRBV18 and J usage is TRBJ2-7; tentative D call: TRBD2 (5 bases). Germline CDR1 reads KGHSH; CDR2 reads LQKENI. The length of the CDR3 is 17 residues. The V gene lost 2 bases and the J gene lost 0 bases, with 17 bases spanning the gap. The CDR3 nucleotides are TGTGCCAGCTCACCATCGGTACCGGGAAAAATCTCCTACGAGCAGTACTTC. Encoded protein: CASSPSVPGKISYEQYF.

J is TRBJ2-1 and V is TRBV11-1, with 7 positions matching TRBD1. V dropped 2 bases and J dropped 6; count of bases not matched to a gene: 7. The CDR3 extends over 15 amino acids. The germline CDR1 and CDR2 sequences are SGHAT and FQDESV (reference sequence). CDR3 in DNA: TGTGCCAGCAGCTTACCCCAGGGGGTCATCAATGAGCAGTTCTTC. It encodes CASSLPQGVINEQFF.

The V call is TRBV28, the J call TRBJ2-7; 11 bases are shared with TRBD1. V gave up 5 bases and J gave up 6 bases; unmatched junction bases: 9. Germline values: CDR1 MDHEN, CDR2 SYDVKM. This CDR3 comprises 15 residues. The CDR3 loop is CASSPPPGTGGEQYF. Written as DNA, the CDR3 is TGTGCCAGCAGTCCCCCCCCCGGGACAGGGGGCGAGCAGTACTTC.

DNA of the CDR3: TGTGCCAGCAGCTGGGACAGCTCCTACGAGCAGTACTTC. Translating it yields CASSWDSSYEQYF. The chain has TRBV11-1 and TRBJ2-7; 7 bases match TRBD1. Germline V lookup: CDR1 SGHAT, CDR2 FQDESV (reference sequence). Trimming cost V 4 bases and J 0 bases; bases outside gene matches: 0. This CDR3 comprises 13 residues.

This chain connects TRBV7-8 to TRBJ2-3, with D unresolved. Germline V gene lookup returns CDR1 SGHVS and CDR2 FQNEAQ. V lost 1 base to trimming and J lost 2 bases, with 13 bases between them. This CDR3 has 16 amino acids. Written as DNA, the CDR3 is TGTGCCAGCAGCTTAGTGCGCCCTAGTTCCACAGATACGCAGTATTTT. Protein: CASSLVRPSSTDTQYF.

This clone was counted between two and nine times. The chain recombines TRBV11-2 with TRBJ1-6; 12 nucleotides align to TRBD1. Trimming removed 3 bases from V and 4 bases from J; junction bases left unmatched: 4. The CDR3 covers 17 residues. Germline V gene sequence: CDR1 SGHAT, CDR2 FQNNGV. Here the CDR3 DNA reads TGTGCCAGCAGCTTGGGACAGGGGGCGGAATATAATTCACCCCTCCACTTT. It encodes CASSLGQGAEYNSPLHF. Together with reference TRBV11-2 and TRBJ1-6, the CDR3 gives the full variable domain: EAGVAQSPRYKIIEKRQSVAFWCNPISGHATLYWYQQILGQGPKLLIQFQNNGVVDDSQLPKDRFSAERLKGVDSTLKIQPAKLEDSAVYLCASSLGQGAEYNSPLHFGNGTRLTVT.

The chain combines TRBV7-8 with TRBJ1-2; possibly TRBD1 for D (5 bases). Trimming took off 5 bases at V and 4 bases at J, with 11 bases between the two ends. CDR1 is SGHVS, CDR2 FQNEAQ, per germline. CDR3 length equals 13 residues. The CDR3 spells CASSLVGGYGYTF. As DNA, the CDR3 is TGTGCCAGCAGCCTAGTCGGGGGCTATGGCTACACCTTC.

The CDR3 coding sequence is TGTGCCAGCTCACCGGACAGGAGTTCACCCCTCCACTTT. Translating it yields CASSPDRSSPLHF. The chain uses TRBV18 and TRBJ1-6; 7 bases match TRBD1. The J segment lost 9 bases and the V segment lost 3 bases, leaving 2 bases of the junction unmatched. In germline, CDR1 is KGHSH, CDR2 LQKENI. The CDR3 is made up of 13 amino acids.

This rearrangement joins TRBV5-1 to TRBJ1-6; D ambiguous. V dropped 0 bases and J dropped 7 bases, with 11 bases sitting between them. This CDR3 has 15 amino acids. The V gene's germline CDR1 is SGHRS and CDR2 YFSETQ. For the CDR3, the DNA is TGCGCCAGCAGCTTGGTCGGTGGTAACAATTCACCCCTCCACTTT. This sequence encodes CASSLVGGNNSPLHF. Full variable domain (missing parts from reference TRBV5-1 and TRBJ1-6): KAGVTQTPRYLIKTRGQQVTLSCSPISGHRSVSWYQQTPGQGLQFLFEYFSETQRNKGNFPGRFSGRQFSNSRSEMNVSTLELGDSALYLCASSLVGGNNSPLHFGNGTRLTVT.

The gene calls are TRBV19 and TRBJ1-2, with TRBD1 matching 8 bases. This CDR3 has 15 amino acids. The trim removed 5 bases at V and 5 bases at J, leaving 10 bases unmatched. Germline values: CDR1 LNHDA, CDR2 SQIVND (reference sequence). The DNA of the CDR3 is TGTGCCAGTAGTCCCGCGGACAGGGCCTCTTATGGCTACACCTTC. This sequence encodes CASSPADRASYGYTF.

This clone was counted a single time. The chain is built from TRBV19 and TRBJ1-4, with D uncertain. Between the trimmed V and J ends, which lost 2 bases and 0 bases, there was a span of 13 bases. Germline assignment: CDR1 LNHDA and CDR2 SQIVND (reference sequence). The CDR3 has 17 residues. The CDR3 nucleotides are TGTGCCAGTAGTATATCCAATTTTCCAACAACTAATGAAAAACTGTTTTTT. It yields the protein CASSISNFPTTNEKLFF.

The rearrangement joins TRBV15 to TRBJ1-2; TRBD1 is a possible D gene (6 bases). This CDR3 comprises 14 residues. Between the trimmed V and J ends, which lost 0 bases and 5 bases, there was a span of 10 bases. Per germline, CDR1 LNHNV and CDR2 YYDKDF (reference sequence). CDR3 loop: CATSRDQGPYGYTF. The CDR3 DNA sequence: TGTGCCACCAGCAGAGATCAGGGGCCTTATGGCTACACCTTC. The variable domain in full, completed from reference TRBV15 and TRBJ1-2, reads DAMVIQNPRYQVTQFGKPVTLSCSQTLNHNVMYWYQQKSSQAPKLLFHYYDKDFNNEADTPDNFQSRRPNTSFCFLDIRSPGLGDTAMYLCATSRDQGPYGYTFGSGTRLTVV.

The rearrangement uses TRBV4-1 and TRBJ1-3; D call uncertain. Germline CDR1 is MGHRA and CDR2 is YSYEKL. Deletions cut 1 base from V and 4 bases from J, with 2 bases between. The CDR3 has 12 amino acids. The CDR3 reads CASSQVGNTIYF. The CDR3 nucleotides read TGCGCCAGCAGCCAAGTAGGAAACACCATATATTTT.

The sample holds a few counts of this clone. This rearrangement joins TRBV10-3 to TRBJ2-7, with 8 nucleotides matching TRBD1. This CDR3 is built from 15 residues. CDR1 is ENHRY and CDR2 is SYGVKD in the germline V gene. V lost 10 bases, J lost 4 bases, and 15 bases stayed unmatched. In DNA form, the CDR3 reads TGTGCCACCCGGCCAGGGACAGGCACTTTATACGAGCAGTACTTC. As protein: CATRPGTGTLYEQYF.

Here the CDR3 reads CASSREVGSSTDTQYF. As DNA, the CDR3 is TGTGCCAGCAGCCGGGAGGTGGGCTCTAGCACAGATACGCAGTATTTT. The chain uses TRBV5-4 and TRBJ2-3, with TRBD2 matching over 7 bases. V shed 4 bases and J 0 bases; nucleotides not matched to a gene: 8. There are 16 residues in the CDR3. CDR1 is SGHNT, CDR2 YYREEE, per germline (reference sequence).

The J gene is TRBJ2-5, the V gene TRBV27; a possible D gene is TRBD2 (5 bases). The germline V gene encodes CDR1 MNHEY and CDR2 SMNVEV (reference sequence). Trimming shortened V by 3 bases and J by 0 bases, and 8 bases separated the two germline ends. CDR3 length: 14 amino acids. This CDR3 is CASSFLGNQETQYF. CDR3 nucleotides: TGTGCCAGCAGTTTTCTCGGGAACCAAGAGACCCAGTACTTC.

The V gene is TRBV19, the J gene TRBJ2-1; 10 nucleotides agree with TRBD2. CDR1 is LNHDA, CDR2 SQIVND, per germline (reference sequence). The CDR3 loop spans 13 amino acids. With 7 bases clipped from V and 8 bases from J, the junction kept 5 bases outside the gene matches. The CDR3 bases are TGTGCCAGTACTCTAGCGGGGGTGGATGAGCAGTTCTTC. It specifies CASTLAGVDEQFF.